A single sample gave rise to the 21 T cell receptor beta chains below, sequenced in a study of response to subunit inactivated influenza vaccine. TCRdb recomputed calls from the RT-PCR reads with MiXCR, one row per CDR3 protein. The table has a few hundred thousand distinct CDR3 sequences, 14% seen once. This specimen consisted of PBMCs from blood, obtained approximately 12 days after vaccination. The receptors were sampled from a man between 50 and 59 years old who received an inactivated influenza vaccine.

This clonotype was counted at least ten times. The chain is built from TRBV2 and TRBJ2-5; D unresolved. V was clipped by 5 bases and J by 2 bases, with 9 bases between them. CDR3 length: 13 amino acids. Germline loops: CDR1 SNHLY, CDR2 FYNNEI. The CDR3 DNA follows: TGTGCCAGCAGTCCGAACGGACAAGAGACCCAGTACTTC. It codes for CASSPNGQETQYF.

This CDR3 reads CASSLARGSGYGYTF. CDR3 sequence (DNA): TGTGCCAGCAGCTTAGCGCGCGGAAGCGGCTATGGCTACACCTTC. V usage is TRBV7-2 and J usage is TRBJ1-2, with D uncertain. Germline CDR1 SGHTA, CDR2 FQGNSA. Trimming removed 0 bases at V and 4 bases at J, with 12 bases between. The CDR3 totals 15 residues. Full variable domain (outside the CDR3, taken from reference TRBV7-2 and TRBJ1-2): GAGVSQSPSNKVTEKGKDVELRCDPISGHTALYWYRQSLGQGLEFLIYFQGNSAPDKSGLPSDRFSAERTGGSVSTLTIQRTQQEDSAVYLCASSLARGSGYGYTFGSGTRLTVV.

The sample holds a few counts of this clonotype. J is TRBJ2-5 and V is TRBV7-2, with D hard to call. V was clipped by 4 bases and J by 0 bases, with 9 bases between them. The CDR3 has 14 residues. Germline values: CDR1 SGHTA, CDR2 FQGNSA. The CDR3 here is CASSYHQYQETQYF. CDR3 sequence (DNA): TGTGCCAGCAGCTACCACCAGTACCAAGAGACCCAGTACTTC.

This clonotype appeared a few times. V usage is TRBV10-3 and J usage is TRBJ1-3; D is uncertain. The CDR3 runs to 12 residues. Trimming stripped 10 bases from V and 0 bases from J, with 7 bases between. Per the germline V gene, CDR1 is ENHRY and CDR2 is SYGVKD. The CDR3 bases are TGTGCCAGCATTAGCTCTGGAAACACCATATATTTT. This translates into CASISSGNTIYF.

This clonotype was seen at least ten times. The CDR3 bases are TGTGCCAGCAGCCCTACCGACTACAATGAGCAGTTCTTC. Translated, it gives CASSPTDYNEQFF. The V gene is TRBV7-9, the J gene TRBJ2-1; D gene uncertain. The ends were cut back, 5 bases at V and 3 bases at J, with 8 bases in the middle. The germline V gene encodes CDR1 SEHNR and CDR2 FQNEAQ (reference sequence). This CDR3 region has 13 residues.

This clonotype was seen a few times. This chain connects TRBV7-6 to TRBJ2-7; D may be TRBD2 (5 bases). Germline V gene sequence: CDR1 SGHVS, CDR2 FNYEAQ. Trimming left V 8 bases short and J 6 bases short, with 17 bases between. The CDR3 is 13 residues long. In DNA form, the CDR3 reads TGTGCCAGCGGGGAGCGAGGGCGTTTCGAGCAGTACTTC. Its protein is CASGERGRFEQYF.

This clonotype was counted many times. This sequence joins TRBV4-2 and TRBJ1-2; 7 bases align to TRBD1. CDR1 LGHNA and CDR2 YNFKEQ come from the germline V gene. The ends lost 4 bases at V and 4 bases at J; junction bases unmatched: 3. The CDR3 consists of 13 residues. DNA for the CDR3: TGTGCCAGCAGCCCCGGGACAGCCTATGGCTACACCTTC. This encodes CASSPGTAYGYTF.

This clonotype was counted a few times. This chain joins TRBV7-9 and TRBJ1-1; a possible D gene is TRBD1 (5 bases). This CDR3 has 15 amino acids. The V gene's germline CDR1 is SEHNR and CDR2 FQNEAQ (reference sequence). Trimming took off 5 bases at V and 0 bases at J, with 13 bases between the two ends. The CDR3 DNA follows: TGTGCCAGCAGCCCTCCGGGGGGGATGAACACTGAAGCTTTCTTT. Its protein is CASSPPGGMNTEAFF.

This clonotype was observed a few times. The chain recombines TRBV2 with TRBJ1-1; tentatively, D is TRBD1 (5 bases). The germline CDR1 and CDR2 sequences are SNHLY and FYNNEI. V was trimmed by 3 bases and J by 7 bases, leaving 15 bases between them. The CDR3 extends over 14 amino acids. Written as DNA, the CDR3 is TGTGCCAGCAGTGAGGGACCAACAGGACTTGAAGCTTTCTTT. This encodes CASSEGPTGLEAFF.

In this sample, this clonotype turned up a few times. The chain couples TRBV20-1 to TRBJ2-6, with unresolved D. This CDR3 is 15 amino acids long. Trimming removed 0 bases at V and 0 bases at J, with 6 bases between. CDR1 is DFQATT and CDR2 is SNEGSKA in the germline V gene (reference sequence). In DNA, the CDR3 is TGCAGTGCTAGAGATGTGGCCTCTGGGGCCAACGTCCTGACTTTC. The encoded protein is CSARDVASGANVLTF.

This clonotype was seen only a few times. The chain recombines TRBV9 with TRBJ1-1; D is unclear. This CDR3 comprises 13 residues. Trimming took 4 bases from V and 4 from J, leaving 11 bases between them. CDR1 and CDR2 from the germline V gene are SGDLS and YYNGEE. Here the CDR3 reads CASSKRVGTEAFF. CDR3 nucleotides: TGTGCCAGCAGCAAGAGGGTGGGCACTGAAGCTTTCTTT.

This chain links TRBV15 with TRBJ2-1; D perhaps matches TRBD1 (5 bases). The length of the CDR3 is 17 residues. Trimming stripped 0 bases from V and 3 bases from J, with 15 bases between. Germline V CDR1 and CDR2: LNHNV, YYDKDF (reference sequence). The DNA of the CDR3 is TGTGCCACCAGCAGAGATCGGGCAGGGATTAACTACAATGAGCAGTTCTTC. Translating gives CATSRDRAGINYNEQFF.

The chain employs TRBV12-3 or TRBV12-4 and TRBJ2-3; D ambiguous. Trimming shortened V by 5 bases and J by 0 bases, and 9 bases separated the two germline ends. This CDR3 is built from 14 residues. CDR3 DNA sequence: TGTGCCAGCAGTCACGGACCAAGCACAGATACGCAGTATTTT. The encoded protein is CASSHGPSTDTQYF.

Here the CDR3 reads CASSPGQGRNEQYF. The CDR3 bases are TGTGCCAGCTCACCCGGACAGGGAAGGAACGAGCAGTACTTC. The chain links TRBV18 to TRBJ2-7, with 8 bases that match TRBD1. From germline, CDR1 is KGHSH and CDR2 LQKENI. The length of the CDR3 is 14 residues. After removal of 3 bases from V and 5 bases from J, the junction contained 6 bases not matched to a gene.

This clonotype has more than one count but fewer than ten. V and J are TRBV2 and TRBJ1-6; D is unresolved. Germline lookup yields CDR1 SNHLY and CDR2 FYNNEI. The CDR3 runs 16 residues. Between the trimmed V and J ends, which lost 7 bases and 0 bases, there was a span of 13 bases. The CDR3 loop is CASNPTPSSYNSPLHF. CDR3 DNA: TGTGCCAGCAATCCGACACCGAGCTCCTATAATTCACCCCTCCACTTT.

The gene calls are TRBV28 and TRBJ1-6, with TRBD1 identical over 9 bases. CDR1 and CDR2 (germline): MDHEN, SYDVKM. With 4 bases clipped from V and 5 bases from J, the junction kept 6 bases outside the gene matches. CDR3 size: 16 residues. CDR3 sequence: CASSSPGQGDNSPLHF. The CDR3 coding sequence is TGTGCCAGCAGTTCACCGGGACAGGGTGATAATTCACCCCTCCACTTT.

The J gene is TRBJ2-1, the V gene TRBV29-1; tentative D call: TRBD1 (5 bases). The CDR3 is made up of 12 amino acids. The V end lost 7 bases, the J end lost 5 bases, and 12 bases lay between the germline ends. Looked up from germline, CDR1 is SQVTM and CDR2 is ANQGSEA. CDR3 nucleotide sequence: TGCAGCGGCCACAGGAGAAACAATGAGCAGTTCTTC. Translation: CSGHRRNNEQFF.

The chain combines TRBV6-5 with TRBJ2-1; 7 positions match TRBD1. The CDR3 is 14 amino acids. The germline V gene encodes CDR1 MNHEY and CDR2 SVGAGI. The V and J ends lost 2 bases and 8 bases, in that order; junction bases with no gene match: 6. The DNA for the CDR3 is TGTGCCAGCAGTTACGAGGACAGGACGGATGAGCAGTTCTTC. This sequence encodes CASSYEDRTDEQFF.

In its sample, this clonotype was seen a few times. The chain's CDR3 is CASSRSWGLSPYNEQFF. The CDR3 nucleotides are TGCGCCAGCAGCCGGTCCTGGGGGCTCTCCCCCTACAATGAGCAGTTCTTC. The chain employs TRBV4-3 and TRBJ2-1; TRBD1 is a possible D gene (6 bases). The CDR3 is made up of 17 amino acids. The germline V and J ends were trimmed by 4 bases and 2 bases, with 18 bases remaining between them. Looked up from germline, CDR1 is LGHNA and CDR2 is YSLEER.

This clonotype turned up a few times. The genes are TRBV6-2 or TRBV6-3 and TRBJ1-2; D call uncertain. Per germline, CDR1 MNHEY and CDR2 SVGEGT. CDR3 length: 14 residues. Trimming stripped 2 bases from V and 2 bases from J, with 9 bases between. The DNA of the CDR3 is TGTGCCAGCAGTTACGGACGGAGCAACTATGGCTACACCTTC. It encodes CASSYGRSNYGYTF.

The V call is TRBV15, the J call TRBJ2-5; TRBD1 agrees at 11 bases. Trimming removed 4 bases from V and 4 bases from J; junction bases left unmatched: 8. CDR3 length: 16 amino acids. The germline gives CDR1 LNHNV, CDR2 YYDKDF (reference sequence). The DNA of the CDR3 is TGTGCCACCAGCAAACCTACCGGGACAGGGGGAGAGACCCAGTACTTC. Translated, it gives CATSKPTGTGGETQYF.